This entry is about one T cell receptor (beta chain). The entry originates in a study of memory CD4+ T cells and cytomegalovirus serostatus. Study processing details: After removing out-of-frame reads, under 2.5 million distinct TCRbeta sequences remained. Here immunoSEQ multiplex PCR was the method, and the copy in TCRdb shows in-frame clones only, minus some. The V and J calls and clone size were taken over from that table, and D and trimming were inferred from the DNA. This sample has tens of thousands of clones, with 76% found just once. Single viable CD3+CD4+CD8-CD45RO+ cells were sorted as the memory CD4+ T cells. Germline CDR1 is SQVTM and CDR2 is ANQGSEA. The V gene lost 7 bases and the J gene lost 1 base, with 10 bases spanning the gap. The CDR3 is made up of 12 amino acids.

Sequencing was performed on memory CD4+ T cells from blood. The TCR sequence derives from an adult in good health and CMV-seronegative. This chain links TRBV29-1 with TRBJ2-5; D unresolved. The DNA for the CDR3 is TGCAGCGGGAAAGAGTCCCAAGAGACCCAGTACTTC. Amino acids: CSGKESQETQYF.